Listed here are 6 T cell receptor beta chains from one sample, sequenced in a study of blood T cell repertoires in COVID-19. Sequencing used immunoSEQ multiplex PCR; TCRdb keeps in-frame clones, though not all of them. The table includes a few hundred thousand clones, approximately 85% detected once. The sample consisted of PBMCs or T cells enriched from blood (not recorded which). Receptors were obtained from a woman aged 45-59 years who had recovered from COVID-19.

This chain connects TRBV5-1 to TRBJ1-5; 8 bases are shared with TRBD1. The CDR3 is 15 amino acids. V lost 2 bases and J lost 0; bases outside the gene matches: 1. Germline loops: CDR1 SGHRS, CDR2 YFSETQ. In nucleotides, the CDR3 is TGCGCCAGCAGCTTACAGGGGGATAGCAATCAGCCCCAGCATTTT. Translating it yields CASSLQGDSNQPQHF.

The CDR3 DNA sequence: TGTGCCAGCAGCTTGTTGGCGACAGTGAGCAATCAGCCCCAGCATTTT. As protein: CASSLLATVSNQPQHF. This chain connects TRBV5-5 to TRBJ1-5; perhaps TRBD1 as D (5 bases). Germline loops: CDR1 SGHKS, CDR2 YYEKEE (reference sequence). There are 16 residues in the CDR3. V was pared by 1 base and J by 1 base, with 12 bases between.

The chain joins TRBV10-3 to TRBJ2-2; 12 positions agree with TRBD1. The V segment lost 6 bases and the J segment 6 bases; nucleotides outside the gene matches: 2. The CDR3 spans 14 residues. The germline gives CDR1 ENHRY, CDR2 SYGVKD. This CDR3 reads CAIRGTGGAGELFF. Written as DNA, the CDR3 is TGTGCCATCAGGGGGACAGGGGGCGCCGGGGAGCTGTTTTTT.

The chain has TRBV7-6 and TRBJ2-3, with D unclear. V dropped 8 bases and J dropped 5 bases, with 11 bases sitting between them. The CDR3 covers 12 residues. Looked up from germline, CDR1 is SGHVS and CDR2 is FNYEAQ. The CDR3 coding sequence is TGTGCCAGCCAAGCTTTTAGAGATACGCAGTATTTT. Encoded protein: CASQAFRDTQYF.

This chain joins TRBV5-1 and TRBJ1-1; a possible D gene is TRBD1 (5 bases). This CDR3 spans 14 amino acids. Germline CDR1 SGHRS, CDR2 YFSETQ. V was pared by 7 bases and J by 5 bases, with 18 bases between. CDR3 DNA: TGCGCCAGCCGGAGACAACAGGTGGGGACTGAAGCTTTCTTT. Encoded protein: CASRRQQVGTEAFF.

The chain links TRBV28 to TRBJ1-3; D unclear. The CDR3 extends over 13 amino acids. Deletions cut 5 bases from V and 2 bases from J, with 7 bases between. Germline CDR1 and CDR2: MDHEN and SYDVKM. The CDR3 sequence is CASSNRPGNTIYF. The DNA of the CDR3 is TGTGCCAGCAGTAACAGACCTGGAAACACCATATATTTT.